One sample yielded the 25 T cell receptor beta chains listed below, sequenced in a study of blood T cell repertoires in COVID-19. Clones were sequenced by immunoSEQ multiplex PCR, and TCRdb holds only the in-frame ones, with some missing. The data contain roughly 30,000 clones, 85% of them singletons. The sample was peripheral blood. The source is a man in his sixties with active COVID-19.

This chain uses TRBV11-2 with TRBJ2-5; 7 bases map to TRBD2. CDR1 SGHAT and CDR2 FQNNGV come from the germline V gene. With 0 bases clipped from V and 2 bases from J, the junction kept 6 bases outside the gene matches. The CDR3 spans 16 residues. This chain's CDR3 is CASSLDLWGGQETQYF. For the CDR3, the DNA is TGTGCCAGCAGCTTAGATCTGTGGGGGGGACAAGAGACCCAGTACTTC.

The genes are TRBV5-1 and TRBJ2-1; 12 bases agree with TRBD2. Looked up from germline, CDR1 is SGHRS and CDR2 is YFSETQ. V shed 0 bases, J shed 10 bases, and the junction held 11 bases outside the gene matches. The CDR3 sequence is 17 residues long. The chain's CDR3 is CASSLESLAGGVKEQFF. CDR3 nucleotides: TGCGCCAGCAGCTTGGAAAGCCTAGCGGGAGGGGTAAAGGAGCAGTTCTTC.

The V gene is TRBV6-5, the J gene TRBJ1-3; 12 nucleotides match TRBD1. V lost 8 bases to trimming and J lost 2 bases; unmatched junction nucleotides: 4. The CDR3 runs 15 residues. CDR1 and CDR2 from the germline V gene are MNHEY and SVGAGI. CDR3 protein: CASGRDRGPGNTIYF. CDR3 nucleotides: TGTGCCAGCGGCCGGGACAGGGGGCCTGGAAACACCATATATTTT.

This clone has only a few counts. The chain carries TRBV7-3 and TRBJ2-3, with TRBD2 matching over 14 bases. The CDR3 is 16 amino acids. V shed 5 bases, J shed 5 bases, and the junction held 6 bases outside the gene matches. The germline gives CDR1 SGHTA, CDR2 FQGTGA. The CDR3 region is CASSPGLAGGLDTQYF. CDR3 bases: TGTGCCAGCAGCCCTGGACTAGCGGGAGGTCTAGATACGCAGTATTTT.

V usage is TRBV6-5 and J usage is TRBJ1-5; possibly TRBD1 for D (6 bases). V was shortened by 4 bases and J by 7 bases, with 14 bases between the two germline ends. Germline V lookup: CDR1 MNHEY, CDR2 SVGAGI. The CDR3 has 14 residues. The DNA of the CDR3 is TGTGCCAGCAGTTCCTCCGACAGGCCCCAGCCCCAGCATTTT. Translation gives CASSSSDRPQPQHF.

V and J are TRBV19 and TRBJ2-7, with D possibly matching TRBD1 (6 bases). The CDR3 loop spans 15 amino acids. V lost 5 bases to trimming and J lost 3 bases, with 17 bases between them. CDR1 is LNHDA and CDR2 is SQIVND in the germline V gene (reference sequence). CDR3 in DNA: TGTGCCAGTAGTGTCACCGGGACACACAACTACGAGCAGTACTTC. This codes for CASSVTGTHNYEQYF.

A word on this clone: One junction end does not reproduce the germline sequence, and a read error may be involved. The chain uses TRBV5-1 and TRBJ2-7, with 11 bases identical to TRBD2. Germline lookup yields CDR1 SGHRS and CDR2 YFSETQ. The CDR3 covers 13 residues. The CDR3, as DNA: TGCGCCAGCAGCTTGGGTAGCGGGAGGGCACAGGACTTC. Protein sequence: CASSLGSGRAQDF.

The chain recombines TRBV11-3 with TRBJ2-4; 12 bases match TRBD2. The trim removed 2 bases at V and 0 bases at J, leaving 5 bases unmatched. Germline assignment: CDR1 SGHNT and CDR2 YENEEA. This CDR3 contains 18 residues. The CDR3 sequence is CASSLPTGLAGAKNIQYF. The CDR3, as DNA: TGTGCCAGCAGCTTACCCACGGGACTAGCGGGAGCCAAAAACATTCAGTACTTC.

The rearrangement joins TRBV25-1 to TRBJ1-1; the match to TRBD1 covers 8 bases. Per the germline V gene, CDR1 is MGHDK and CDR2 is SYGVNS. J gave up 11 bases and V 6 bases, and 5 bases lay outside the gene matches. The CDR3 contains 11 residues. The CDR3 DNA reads TGTGCCAGCAGGGACAGGGCGGGGGCTTTCTTT. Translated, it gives CASRDRAGAFF.

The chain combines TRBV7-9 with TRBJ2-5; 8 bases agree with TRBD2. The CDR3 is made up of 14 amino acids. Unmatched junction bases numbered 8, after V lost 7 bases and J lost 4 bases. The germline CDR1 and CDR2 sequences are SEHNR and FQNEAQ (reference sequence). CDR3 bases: TGTGCCAGCAACCAAGCGGGAGTTTCAGAGACCCAGTACTTC. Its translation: CASNQAGVSETQYF.

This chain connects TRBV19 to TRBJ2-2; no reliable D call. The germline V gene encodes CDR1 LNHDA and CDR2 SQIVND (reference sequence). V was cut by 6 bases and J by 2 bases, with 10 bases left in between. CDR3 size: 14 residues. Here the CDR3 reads CASSAGSNTGELFF. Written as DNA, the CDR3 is TGTGCCAGTAGCGCAGGAAGCAACACCGGGGAGCTGTTTTTT.

CDR3 region: CASSLSSDRRNTEAFF. CDR3 nucleotide sequence: TGCGCCAGCAGCTTGAGTTCGGACAGAAGGAACACTGAAGCTTTCTTT. The chain couples TRBV5-1 to TRBJ1-1; D perhaps matches TRBD1 (6 bases). Germline V gene lookup returns CDR1 SGHRS and CDR2 YFSETQ. Trimming pared 1 base from V and 1 base from J, leaving 14 bases between. The CDR3 spans 16 residues.

The CDR3 loop reads CASSSGWGENTEAFF. CDR3 DNA: TGCGCCAGCAGCTCCGGGTGGGGGGAGAACACTGAAGCTTTCTTT. This chain links TRBV5-1 with TRBJ1-1; D may be TRBD1 (5 bases). V gave up 3 bases and J gave up 1 base, with 13 bases separating them. The length of the CDR3 is 15 residues. Per the germline V gene, CDR1 is SGHRS and CDR2 is YFSETQ.

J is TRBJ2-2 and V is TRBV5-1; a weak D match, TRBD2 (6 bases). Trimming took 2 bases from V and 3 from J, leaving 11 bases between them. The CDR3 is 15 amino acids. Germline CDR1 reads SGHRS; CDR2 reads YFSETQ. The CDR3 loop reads CASSFQGGDTGELFF. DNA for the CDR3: TGCGCCAGCAGCTTTCAGGGCGGGGACACCGGGGAGCTGTTTTTT.

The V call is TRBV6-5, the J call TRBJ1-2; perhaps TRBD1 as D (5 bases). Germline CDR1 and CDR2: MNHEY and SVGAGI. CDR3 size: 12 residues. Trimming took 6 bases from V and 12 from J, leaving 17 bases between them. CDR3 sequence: CASSPQGQDHTF. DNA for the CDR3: TGTGCCAGCAGCCCCCAGGGTCAGGATCACACCTTC.

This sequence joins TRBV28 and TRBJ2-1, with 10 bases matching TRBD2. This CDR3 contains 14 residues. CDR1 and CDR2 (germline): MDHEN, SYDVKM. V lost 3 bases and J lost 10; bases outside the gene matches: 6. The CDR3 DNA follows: TGTGCCAGCAGTTTGCTAGCGGGAGTGCAGGAGCAGTTCTTC. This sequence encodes CASSLLAGVQEQFF.

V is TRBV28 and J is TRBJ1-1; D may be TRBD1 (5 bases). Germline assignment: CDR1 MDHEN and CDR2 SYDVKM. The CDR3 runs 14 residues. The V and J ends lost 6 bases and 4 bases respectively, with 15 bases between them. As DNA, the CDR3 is TGTGCCAGCAGCCCGGGACTCCACGGCACTGAAGCTTTCTTT. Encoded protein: CASSPGLHGTEAFF.

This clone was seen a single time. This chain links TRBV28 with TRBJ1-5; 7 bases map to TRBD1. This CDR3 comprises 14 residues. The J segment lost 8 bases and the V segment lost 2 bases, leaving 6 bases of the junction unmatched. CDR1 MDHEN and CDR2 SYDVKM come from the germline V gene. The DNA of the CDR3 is TGTGCCAGCAGTTTAAGGGGGCGTCGTGAGCCCCAGCATTTT. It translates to CASSLRGRREPQHF.

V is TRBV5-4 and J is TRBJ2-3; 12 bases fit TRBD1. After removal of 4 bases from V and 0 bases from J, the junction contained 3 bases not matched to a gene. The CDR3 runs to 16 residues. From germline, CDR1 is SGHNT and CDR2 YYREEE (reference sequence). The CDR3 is CASSTGQGASTDTQYF. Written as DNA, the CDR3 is TGTGCCAGCAGCACGGGACAGGGGGCAAGCACAGATACGCAGTATTTT.

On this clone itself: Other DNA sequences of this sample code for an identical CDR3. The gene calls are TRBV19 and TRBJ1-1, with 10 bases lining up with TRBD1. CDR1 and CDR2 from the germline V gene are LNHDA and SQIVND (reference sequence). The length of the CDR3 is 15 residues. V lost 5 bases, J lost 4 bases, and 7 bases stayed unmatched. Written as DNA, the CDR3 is TGTGCCAGTAGTCCGAGAAGGACAGGGGGCACTGAAGCTTTCTTT. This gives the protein CASSPRRTGGTEAFF.

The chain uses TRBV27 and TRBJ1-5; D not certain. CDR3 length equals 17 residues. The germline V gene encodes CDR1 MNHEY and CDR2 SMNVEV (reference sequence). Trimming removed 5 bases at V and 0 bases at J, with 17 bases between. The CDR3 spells CASSPNSVQSSNQPQHF. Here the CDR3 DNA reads TGTGCCAGCAGTCCCAATTCTGTACAGAGTAGCAATCAGCCCCAGCATTTT.

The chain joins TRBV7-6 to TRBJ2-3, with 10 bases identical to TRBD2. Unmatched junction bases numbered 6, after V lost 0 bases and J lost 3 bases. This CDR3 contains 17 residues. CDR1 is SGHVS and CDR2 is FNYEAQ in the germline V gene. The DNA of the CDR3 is TGTGCCAGCAGCTTAGCAAGAACTAGCGGGACAACAGATACGCAGTATTTT. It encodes CASSLARTSGTTDTQYF.

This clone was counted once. The CDR3 sequence is CASSIDRGAHEQYF. The CDR3 DNA sequence: TGTGCCAGCAGCATTGACAGGGGGGCCCACGAGCAGTACTTC. The V gene is TRBV11-2, the J gene TRBJ2-7; 9 positions match TRBD1. Trimming cost V 5 bases and J 5 bases; bases outside gene matches: 7. CDR3 size: 14 residues. The V gene's germline CDR1 is SGHAT and CDR2 FQNNGV.

The CDR3 sequence is CASSEWGTGEDYEQYF. The DNA for the CDR3 is TGTGCCAGCAGTGAATGGGGGACAGGGGAGGACTACGAGCAGTACTTC. The genes are TRBV25-1 and TRBJ2-7, with 10 bases aligning to TRBD1. The CDR3 runs 16 residues. Per germline, CDR1 MGHDK and CDR2 SYGVNS. Trimming took 1 base from V and 3 from J; bases not matched to a gene: 6.

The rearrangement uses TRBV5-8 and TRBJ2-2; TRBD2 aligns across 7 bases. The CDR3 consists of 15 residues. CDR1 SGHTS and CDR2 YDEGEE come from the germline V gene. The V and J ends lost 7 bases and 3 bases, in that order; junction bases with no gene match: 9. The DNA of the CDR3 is TGTGCCAGCCACACCGGGCTAGCGGACACCGGGGAGCTGTTTTTT. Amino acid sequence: CASHTGLADTGELFF.